This entry concerns a single T cell receptor beta chain. Its antigen is currently unknown. An end of the junction differs from the germline gene, which may be a read error. This sample was taken from a study of cytomegalovirus exposure and HLA in healthy donors. For the study at large: In a previous analysis, around 120 million unique TCR beta sequences were found from about 190 million T cells.

General study results and limits: One cluster of highly shared sequence variants probably arose as a sequencing artifact.

It was with 60 Vbeta and 13 Jbeta primers that the PCR ran. Original handling: The count from a later analysis was tens of millions of unique TCR beta chains, some 12 million of them shared. Repertoires were generated with immunoSEQ multiplex PCR, while TCRdb's copy carries only in-frame clones and drops some. V and J calls and clone size come straight from that table; D and trimming were deduced from the DNA. The sample holds some 140,000 clones, 72% seen once. This CDR3 spans 16 amino acids. Germline V gene lookup returns CDR1 SNHLY and CDR2 FYNNEI. This chain uses TRBV2 with TRBJ2-2, with 7 bases fitting TRBD2. Sequenced input: PBMCs. The clonotype comes from a man aged 50 to 60 in good health and CMV-seropositive. The CDR3 region is CGSRSVTSLVDGELFF. The CDR3 DNA sequence: TGCGGCAGTAGGAGCGTGACTAGCCTGGTTGACGGGGAGCTGTTTTTT.